This T cell receptor (beta chain) is drawn from a study of T cells in Graves' hyperthyroidism and ophthalmopathy. From germline, CDR1 is SGHDN and CDR2 FVKESK. J gave up 4 bases and V 1 base, and 13 bases lay outside the gene matches. The CDR3 sequence is 19 residues long. The TCR beta CDR3 regions underwent amplification using RNA transcripts as the source. TCR CDR3 underwent first-round RT-PCR with the HTBI primer set. TCRdb re-called the multiplex PCR reads through MiXCR, storing one row per CDR3 protein. The repertoire consists of 500,000 to 550,000 distinct CDR3 sequences, with about 20% occurring once and the leading ten covering less than 55%. In the ophthalmopathy cohort, Clinical Activity Score was at least 3, NOSPECS grade at least 4, and duration under 3 months. Every diagnosis used clinical symptoms, serum thyroxine and TRAb, thyroid ultrasound and orbital computed tomography.

The chain links TRBV14 to TRBJ2-7; 13 nucleotides line up with TRBD2. The sequence was collected from a man in his forties with Graves' ophthalmopathy. What was sequenced was blood. CDR3 sequence: CASSQALPGLAGFRYEQYF. The DNA for the CDR3 is TGTGCCAGCAGCCAAGCCCTTCCGGGACTAGCGGGATTCAGGTACGAGCAGTACTTC.